This record covers a single T cell receptor (beta chain). Its antigen remains unidentified. Base qualities are not at hand, and no much larger clone is one base apart. The library came from the immunoSEQ multiplex PCR assay. The table was pulled from immuneACCESS by TCRdb, which kept in-frame rearrangements only. Such tables lose some clones; where checked, under half of the loss comes from unresolved V genes, and the rest has no known cause. Recorded for this sample are 390,000 or so clones; 75% to 95% of them occurred a single time. Of the sample, around 6.4% falls within the top ten clones. This sample is drawn from a study of control samples from healthy donors and cancer patients (TCRdb year 2020). The CDR3 has 13 amino acids, counting the end cysteine and phenylalanine. Only the CDR3 region is kept as DNA, spanning 39 bases read in frame from base 1. V was cut back by 3 bases and J by 1 base, leaving a gap of 9 bases between them. The germline V gene (reference sequence) supplies CDR1 DFQATT and CDR2 SNEGSKA.

Sequenced sample: PBMCs. The origin of this receptor is a man in his forties with head and neck cancer. The chain is assembled from TRBV20-1 and TRBJ1-1; no confident D gene assignment can be made. The CDR3 sequence is CSASEQPNTEAFF. In nucleotide form, the sequence is TGCAGTGCTAGTGAACAACCGAACACTGAAGCTTTCTTT.